The TCR beta chain described here comes from a study of blood T cell repertoires in COVID-19. Overall study: In each case, the material was cDNA or gDNA derived from T cells, B-cell-depleted T cells, or PBMCs.

Produced via immunoSEQ multiplex PCR; TCRdb's table is partial and in-frame only. The repertoire holds approximately 260,000 clones, with 82% as singletons. Germline V gives CDR1 LNHNV, CDR2 YYDKDF (reference sequence). V was clipped by 1 base and J by 2 bases; unmatched bases: 6. The CDR3 has 16 amino acids. This clone was recorded a few times. The J gene is TRBJ2-5, the V gene TRBV15; 8 bases agree with TRBD2. Input material: peripheral blood. This clonotype was sampled from a woman of 80 years or more with active or convalescent COVID-19. This CDR3 is CATSRASGRLQETQYF. Written as DNA, the CDR3 is TGTGCCACCAGCAGAGCAAGCGGGAGACTGCAAGAGACCCAGTACTTC.